Below are 22 T cell receptor beta chains sequenced from a single sample in a study of Ad26.COV2.S vaccination and SARS-CoV-2 variants. The treatment: around 19 received Ad26.COV2.S at low or high dose, single or two shots; about 5 received placebo; per-sample allocation not given. Repertoires come from day 63 after the first vaccine or placebo injection. Libraries were prepared by immunoSEQ multiplex PCR; TCRdb keeps only in-frame clonotypes and omits some of them. The sample has some 450,000 clones, roughly 87% seen once. Sequencing used peripheral blood, obtained in a trial of Ad26.COV2.S vaccine versus placebo. These receptors were obtained from a person aged 18-65 years who received the Ad26.COV2.S COVID-19 vaccine or a placebo.

The genes are TRBV3-1 (or the pseudogene TRBV3-2) and TRBJ2-3; D might be TRBD2 (6 bases). Germline CDR1 and CDR2: LGHDT and YNNKEL (reference sequence). The CDR3 sequence is 18 residues long. V was cut by 5 bases and J by 0 bases, with 21 bases left in between. This CDR3 reads CASSENSGPPTSTDTQYF. The CDR3 region has the DNA TGTGCCAGCAGCGAGAATAGCGGTCCGCCCACTAGCACAGATACGCAGTATTTT.

V is TRBV19 and J is TRBJ2-5, with TRBD2 identical over 9 bases. CDR1 and CDR2 (germline): LNHDA, SQIVND (reference sequence). There are 16 residues in the CDR3. V gave up 3 bases and J gave up 5 bases; unmatched junction bases: 10. The CDR3 spells CASSMGLAGWRETQYF. DNA for the CDR3: TGTGCCAGTAGTATGGGCCTAGCGGGATGGCGGGAGACCCAGTACTTC. Full variable domain (rest looked up from reference TRBV19 and TRBJ2-5): DGGITQSPKYLFRKEGQNVTLSCEQNLNHDAMYWYRQDPGQGLRLIYYSQIVNDFQKGDIAEGYSVSREKKESFPLTVTSAQKNPTAFYLCASSMGLAGWRETQYFGPGTRLLVL.

The V and J genes are TRBV15 and TRBJ2-1, with D hard to call. The CDR3 is made up of 14 amino acids. The germline V gene encodes CDR1 LNHNV and CDR2 YYDKDF (reference sequence). Trimming removed 3 bases at V and 9 bases at J, with 15 bases between. The CDR3 nucleotides are TGTGCCACCAGCAGCCCTTCTGACCGGAGTGAGCAGTTCTTC. Its translation is CATSSPSDRSEQFF. Using reference TRBV15 and TRBJ2-1 for the parts outside the CDR3, the full variable domain is DAMVIQNPRYQVTQFGKPVTLSCSQTLNHNVMYWYQQKSSQAPKLLFHYYDKDFNNEADTPDNFQSRRPNTSFCFLDIRSPGLGDTAMYLCATSSPSDRSEQFFGPGTRLTVL.

The V and J genes are TRBV4-3 and TRBJ2-1, with 8 bases identical to TRBD2. CDR1 and CDR2 from the germline V gene are LGHNA and YSLEER. The CDR3 is made up of 16 amino acids. V shed 3 bases, J shed 7 bases, and the junction held 11 bases outside the gene matches. CDR3 residues: CASSQNSGATGNEQFF. CDR3 nucleotides: TGCGCCAGCAGCCAGAATAGCGGGGCAACGGGGAATGAGCAGTTCTTC.

On this clone itself: The same CDR3 can be traced to other DNA sequences in this sample. This rearrangement joins TRBV7-6 to TRBJ1-5, with TRBD1 identical over 7 bases. Germline lookup yields CDR1 SGHVS and CDR2 FNYEAQ. This CDR3 has 13 residues. The J segment lost 6 bases and the V segment lost 5 bases, leaving 4 bases of the junction unmatched. In nucleotides, the CDR3 is TGTGCCAGCAGCCTTGACAGGGTTCAGCCCCAGCATTTT. Translation gives CASSLDRVQPQHF.

The chain joins TRBV5-1 to TRBJ2-1, with D perhaps matching TRBD1 (5 bases). V shed 0 bases and J shed 6 bases, with 16 bases lying between them. CDR3 length equals 16 residues. CDR1 SGHRS and CDR2 YFSETQ come from the germline V gene. The CDR3 coding sequence is TGCGCCAGCAGCTTGGGATTCGGCGCAGGGTTCAATGAGCAGTTCTTC. Encoded protein: CASSLGFGAGFNEQFF. The full variable domain, in which reference TRBV5-1 and TRBJ2-1 provide the parts outside the CDR3, is KAGVTQTPRYLIKTRGQQVTLSCSPISGHRSVSWYQQTPGQGLQFLFEYFSETQRNKGNFPGRFSGRQFSNSRSEMNVSTLELGDSALYLCASSLGFGAGFNEQFFGPGTRLTVL.

This clone was seen only once. The chain employs TRBV2 and TRBJ1-1; TRBD1 is a possible D gene (5 bases). Germline CDR1 and CDR2: SNHLY and FYNNEI. The CDR3 loop spans 16 amino acids. Trimming removed 4 bases from V and 7 bases from J, with 22 bases in between. CDR3 in amino acids: CASSATPDRRLIEAFF. Written as DNA, the CDR3 is TGTGCCAGCAGTGCTACCCCCGACAGACGCCTCATTGAAGCTTTCTTT. The full variable domain, rest sourced from reference TRBV2 and TRBJ1-1, is EPEVTQTPSHQVTQMGQEVILRCVPISNHLYFYWYRQILGQKVEFLVSFYNNEISEKSEIFDDQFSVERPDGSNFTLKIRSTKLEDSAMYFCASSATPDRRLIEAFFGQGTRLTVV.

V usage is TRBV18 and J usage is TRBJ1-1; D is uncertain. The CDR3 has 15 amino acids. The V gene lost 0 bases and the J gene lost 6 bases, with 14 bases spanning the gap. Germline loops: CDR1 KGHSH, CDR2 LQKENI. CDR3 nucleotides: TGTGCCAGCTCACCACCGTCCGGGAATAGGGCTGAAGCTTTCTTT. Encoded protein: CASSPPSGNRAEAFF.

The rearrangement links TRBV15 to TRBJ2-1, with 9 bases identical to TRBD2. J gave up 9 bases and V 1 base, and 1 base lay outside the gene matches. The CDR3 is 13 residues long. Germline CDR1 and CDR2: LNHNV and YYDKDF (reference sequence). Here the CDR3 reads CATSRGTSAEQFF. The CDR3 DNA reads as TGTGCCACCAGCAGAGGGACTAGCGCTGAGCAGTTCTTC.

This clone was detected only once. The chain is built from TRBV5-6 and TRBJ1-2, with 7 bases identical to TRBD1. There are 12 residues in the CDR3. CDR1 SGHDT and CDR2 YYEEEE come from the germline V gene. V lost 5 bases and J lost 3; bases outside the gene matches: 1. The CDR3: CASSTGDYGYTF. CDR3 nucleotides: TGTGCCAGCAGTACAGGGGACTATGGCTACACCTTC.

The rearrangement uses TRBV10-2 and TRBJ2-3; 7 bases line up with TRBD2. CDR3 size: 16 residues. The junction had 10 bases not matched to a gene; V was cut back by 6 bases and J by 1 base. The germline V gene has CDR1 WSHSY and CDR2 SAAADI. The CDR3 protein is CASRLLLSGGTDTQYF. Written as DNA, the CDR3 is TGCGCCAGCAGGTTACTCCTCAGCGGGGGCACAGATACGCAGTATTTT.

V is TRBV3-1 (or the pseudogene TRBV3-2) and J is TRBJ2-5; 8 nucleotides line up with TRBD2. This CDR3 region has 17 residues. Germline V gene sequence: CDR1 LGHDT, CDR2 YNNKEL (reference sequence). Trimming at V came to 1 base and at J to 2 bases, leaving 9 bases not matched to a gene. CDR3 loop: CASSQVPAGEIQETQYF. The CDR3 DNA follows: TGTGCCAGCAGCCAAGTCCCAGCGGGGGAAATTCAAGAGACCCAGTACTTC.

Remarks on this clone: The same CDR3 also results from other DNA sequences found in this sample. The chain combines TRBV9 with TRBJ2-6, with D hard to call. CDR3 length: 15 residues. Germline V gene lookup returns CDR1 SGDLS and CDR2 YYNGEE. Trimming removed 0 bases from V and 0 bases from J, with 4 bases in between. CDR3 nucleotides: TGTGCCAGCAGCGTAGGGAGCTCTGGGGCCAACGTCCTGACTTTC. Protein product: CASSVGSSGANVLTF.

This chain connects TRBV7-9 to TRBJ2-7, with 7 positions matching TRBD1. Germline loops: CDR1 SEHNR, CDR2 FQNEAQ (reference sequence). The CDR3 length is 15 residues. The ends lost 5 bases at V and 6 bases at J; junction bases unmatched: 13. DNA for the CDR3: TGTGCCAGCAGCCCCAAACCTACAGGGGCTGGCGAGCAGTACTTC. Protein: CASSPKPTGAGEQYF.

This clone was seen once. CDR3 coding DNA: TGTGCCAGCAGCCAAGAAGGGTCCTCGAGACTAGCGGGCTACAATGAGCAGTTCTTC. Protein product: CASSQEGSSRLAGYNEQFF. This chain connects TRBV4-2 to TRBJ2-1; 10 nucleotides match TRBD2. CDR1 LGHNA and CDR2 YNFKEQ come from the germline V gene. This CDR3 comprises 19 residues. V lost 0 bases to trimming and J lost 3 bases; unmatched junction nucleotides: 11.

This clone was picked up one time. V is TRBV15 and J is TRBJ2-3; a weak D match, TRBD2 (7 bases). Germline lookup yields CDR1 LNHNV and CDR2 YYDKDF (reference sequence). Trimming shortened V by 5 bases and J by 6 bases, and 24 bases separated the two germline ends. This CDR3 contains 17 residues. The CDR3 loop is CATSPGGGGWGQDTQYF. The CDR3 DNA follows: TGTGCCACCAGCCCGGGGGGCGGGGGTTGGGGTCAGGATACGCAGTATTTT.

The chain has TRBV28 and TRBJ1-2, with D perhaps TRBD1 (5 bases). The germline gives CDR1 MDHEN, CDR2 SYDVKM. V was clipped by 5 bases and J by 3 bases, with 19 bases between them. The length of the CDR3 is 16 residues. CDR3: CASSGTGLPEDYGYTF. CDR3 in DNA: TGTGCCAGCAGTGGCACGGGACTCCCAGAGGACTATGGCTACACCTTC.

The chain has TRBV6-2 or TRBV6-3 and TRBJ2-1, with 9 nucleotides matching TRBD2. Trimming removed 2 bases from V and 4 bases from J; junction bases left unmatched: 3. The germline V gene has CDR1 MNHEY and CDR2 SVGEGT. The CDR3 contains 15 residues. Here the CDR3 reads CASSYGTSRYNEQFF. DNA for the CDR3: TGTGCCAGCAGTTACGGGACTAGCCGATACAATGAGCAGTTCTTC.

This chain uses TRBV5-4 with TRBJ2-3; D might be TRBD1 or TRBD2, each matching 5 bases. Per the germline V gene, CDR1 is SGHNT and CDR2 is YYREEE (reference sequence). The CDR3 has 14 amino acids. Trimming pared 2 bases from V and 5 bases from J, leaving 12 bases between. CDR3 region: CASSFRGAGDTQYF. The CDR3 DNA reads as TGTGCCAGCAGCTTTAGAGGGGCCGGAGATACGCAGTATTTT.

The chain joins TRBV5-4 to TRBJ2-3; unclear D gene. Germline V gene lookup returns CDR1 SGHNT and CDR2 YYREEE (reference sequence). V gave up 2 bases and J gave up 3 bases, with 4 bases separating them. CDR3 length equals 12 residues. Here the CDR3 reads CASSFGTDTQYF. The CDR3 coding sequence is TGTGCCAGCAGCTTTGGAACAGATACGCAGTATTTT. Full variable domain (missing parts from reference TRBV5-4 and TRBJ2-3): ETGVTQSPTHLIKTRGQQVTLRCSSQSGHNTVSWYQQALGQGPQFIFQYYREEENGRGNFPPRFSGLQFPNYSSELNVNALELDDSALYLCASSFGTDTQYFGPGTRLTVL.

The rearrangement uses TRBV14 and TRBJ2-7; TRBD2 might be the D (6 bases). The germline V gene encodes CDR1 SGHDN and CDR2 FVKESK. The CDR3 contains 14 residues. The germline V and J ends were trimmed by 4 bases and 4 bases, with 14 bases remaining between them. In nucleotides, the CDR3 is TGTGCCAGCAGCCGGGGGGACGGCCCATACGAGCAGTACTTC. This gives the protein CASSRGDGPYEQYF. The whole variable domain, filled in from reference TRBV14 and TRBJ2-7, reads EAGVTQFPSHSVIEKGQTVTLRCDPISGHDNLYWYRRVMGKEIKFLLHFVKESKQDESGMPNNRFLAERTGGTYSTLKVQPAELEDSGVYFCASSRGDGPYEQYFGPGTRLTVT.

This clone has just one count. The rearrangement links TRBV7-9 to TRBJ2-1, with D possibly being TRBD1 or TRBD2 (6 bases each). The V end was cut by 11 bases, the J end by 3 bases, with 14 bases between. CDR1 SEHNR and CDR2 FQNEAQ come from the germline V gene (reference sequence). The CDR3 covers 13 residues. The CDR3 reads CASGAGHYNEQFF. In nucleotides, the CDR3 is TGTGCCTCCGGTGCGGGACACTACAATGAGCAGTTCTTC.